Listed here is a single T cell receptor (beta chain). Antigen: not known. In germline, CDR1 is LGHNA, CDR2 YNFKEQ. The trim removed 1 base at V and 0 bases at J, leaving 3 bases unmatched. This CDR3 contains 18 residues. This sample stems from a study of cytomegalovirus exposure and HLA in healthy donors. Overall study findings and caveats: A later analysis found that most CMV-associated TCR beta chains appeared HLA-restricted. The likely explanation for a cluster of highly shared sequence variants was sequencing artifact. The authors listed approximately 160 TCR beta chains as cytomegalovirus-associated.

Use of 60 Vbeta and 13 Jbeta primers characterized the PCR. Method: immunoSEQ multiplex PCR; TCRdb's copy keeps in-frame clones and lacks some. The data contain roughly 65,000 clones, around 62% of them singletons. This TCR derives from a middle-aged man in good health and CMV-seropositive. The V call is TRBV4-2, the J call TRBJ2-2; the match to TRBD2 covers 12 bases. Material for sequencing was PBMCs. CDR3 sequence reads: CASSQGLAGATNTGELFF. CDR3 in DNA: TGTGCCAGCAGCCAAGGACTAGCGGGGGCCACGAACACCGGGGAGCTGTTTTTT.